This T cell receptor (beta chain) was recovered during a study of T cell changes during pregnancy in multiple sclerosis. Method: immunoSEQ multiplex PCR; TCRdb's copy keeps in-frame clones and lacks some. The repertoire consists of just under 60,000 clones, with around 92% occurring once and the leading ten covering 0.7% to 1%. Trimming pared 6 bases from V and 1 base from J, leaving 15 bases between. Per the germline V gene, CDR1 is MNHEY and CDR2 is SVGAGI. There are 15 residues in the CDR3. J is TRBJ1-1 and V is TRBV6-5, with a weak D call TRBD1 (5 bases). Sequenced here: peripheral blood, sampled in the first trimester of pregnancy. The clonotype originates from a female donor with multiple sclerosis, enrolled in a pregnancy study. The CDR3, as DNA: TGTGCCAGCAGCGCCCCCTGGGGCGGGAACACTGAAGCTTTCTTT. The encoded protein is CASSAPWGGNTEAFF.